This record looks at one T cell receptor beta chain sequence and its context. The antigen it binds to is not known. Base qualities are not recorded, but no much larger clone differs from it by a single base. The CDR3 regions of human TCRbeta chains were analyzed by immunosequencing. In the authors' own workflow: Repertoire TCRs were matched against a reference library of SARS-CoV-2-specific TCRs generated with the MIRA antigen-specificity platform. Breadth was defined as the fraction of unique TCRs that were SARS-CoV-2-associated, and depth was defined as the fraction of total T cells that were SARS-CoV-2-associated. Each spike-specific TCR was assigned to its reactive spike region and to a CD4 or CD8 class using the MIRA data. Log10-transformed breadth and depth values were compared by one-way ANOVA with Sidak's multiple comparisons tests. TCRdb re-hosts the immuneACCESS table, in-frame sequences only. Its copies lack some clones; in the studies checked, an unresolved V gene accounts for under half of them, and the cause for the rest is not known. V and J calls and clone size are as listed in that table; D and trimming were resolved from the DNA. Counted in this sample were roughly 120,000 clones; more than 75% of them appeared once. The ten top clones hold 6.5% to 9.5% of the sample.

The CDR3 covers 14 residues, taking in both the cysteine and the phenylalanine. Of all the DNA, just the CDR3 is kept, 42 bases in frame from base 1. The junction carries 6 bases between V and J, which are trimmed by 0 bases and 0 bases respectively. CDR1 and CDR2 are read off the germline V gene (reference sequence) as LGHDT and YNNKEL. These data come from a study of T cell responses to AZD1222 COVID-19 vaccine (dated by TCRdb to the early 2020s). For context, the study as a whole: AZD1222 recipients given second doses at about 4 weeks or at about 12 weeks were pooled, since spike-specific TCR depth and breadth were not found to differ between the two schedules. TCR sequencing covered some 250 trial participants: around 210 given two doses of AZD1222 and about 26 given two doses of MenACWY control vaccine. Trial participants were enrolled by age into 18-55, 56-69 and 70-plus year subgroups, with 148, 28 and 57 TCR-sequenced participants respectively. The study at large found these results: Participants were mostly white British and included more females than males, and it was suggested by the authors that clonal diversity may have been underestimated. CD4 TCRs associated with the vaccine covered the entire spike protein, and the dominant responses were in regions 160-218 and 743-854. Because no day 14 peak-response samples were available, repertoires were characterized only after the peak T cell response. Nearly half of unique spike-specific TCRs reportedly recognized epitopes outside regions mutated in the B.1.351 and B.1.1.7 variants. Conclusions about previously exposed vaccinees were limited because only a handful of AZD1222 recipients were SARS-CoV-2 seropositive at baseline. A significant rise in spike-specific TCR breadth and depth was observed after two AZD1222 doses relative to day 0 and relative to MenACWY recipients. The 56-69-year group was small, and its depth increase did not reach significance, likely because of low power.

The meaning of the sample's time point label: baseline before first vaccination. The vaccinee samples were drawn from two UK trials, COV001 and COV002, one of which was a single-blind randomized controlled phase 2/3 trial testing AZD1222 (ChAdOx1 nCoV-19) in healthy adults. For TCRbeta chain sequencing, PBMC samples from trial participants were taken at day 0 and at day 28 after the second dose. This TCR was sampled from an adult in good health. The rearranged chain carries TRBV3-1 (or the pseudogene TRBV3-2) and TRBJ2-7, with no D gene named confidently. Material: peripheral blood, obtained on day 0 of AZD1222 vaccination. CDR3 reads: CASSQDWNSYEQYF. The sequenced DNA is TGTGCCAGCAGCCAAGACTGGAACTCCTACGAGCAGTACTTC.